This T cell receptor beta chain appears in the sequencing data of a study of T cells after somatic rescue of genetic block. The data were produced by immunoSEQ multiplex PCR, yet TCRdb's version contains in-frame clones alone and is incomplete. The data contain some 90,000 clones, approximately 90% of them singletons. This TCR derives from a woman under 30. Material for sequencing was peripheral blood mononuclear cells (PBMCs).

The chain's CDR3 is CASFDRDTGELFF. The CDR3 nucleotides read TGTGCCAGCTTCGACAGGGACACCGGGGAGCTGTTTTTT. This chain joins TRBV6-5 and TRBJ2-2, with 7 positions matching TRBD1. V shed 8 bases, J shed 3 bases, and the junction held 3 bases outside the gene matches. The V gene's germline CDR1 is MNHEY and CDR2 SVGAGI. The CDR3 has 13 residues.